This T cell receptor beta chain is drawn from a study of blood T cell repertoires in COVID-19. Overall study context: Acute-phase and convalescent COVID-19 samples originated in the United States, Italy and Spain. The cDNA or gDNA used as material had been derived from T cells, B-cell-depleted T cells, or PBMCs.

In the authors' workflow: Researchers report that nucleated cell counts were estimated from reference gene primer amplification. Repertoires were generated with immunoSEQ multiplex PCR, while TCRdb's copy carries only in-frame clones and drops some. That table is the source of V, J and clone size, and D and trimming were worked out from the DNA. Of 200,000 to 250,000 clones listed, 84% are singletons. J was trimmed by 3 bases and V by 3 bases; bases with no gene match: 4. CDR1 is SGHTS and CDR2 is YDEGEE in the germline V gene. This CDR3 region has 15 residues. The sequenced sample consisted of peripheral blood. This sequence joins TRBV5-8 and TRBJ2-1; 9 nucleotides agree with TRBD2. The source of this sequence is a man aged 50-60 years with acute or convalescent COVID-19. CDR3 in DNA: TGTGCCAGCAGCTGGGGACTAGCCCACTACAATGAGCAGTTCTTC. Translation gives CASSWGLAHYNEQFF.